The 27 T cell receptor beta chains reported below all come from one sample, sequenced in a study of beta chain features in type 1 diabetes. Antigens of these TCRs are unknown. As every portion of the isolated RNA was reverse transcribed, the sequencing read expressed TCRB transcripts. Only in-frame clones appear in the TCRdb table, and some are missing; sequencing was by immunoSEQ multiplex PCR. The data hold around 710,000 clones, with roughly 12% observed a single time. Study results and caveats: Shorter TCRB CDR3s, moderately but significantly so, marked every one of the four CD4+ subsets in Type 1 diabetes patients.

The sequenced material came from naive CD4+ T cells from blood. Source of these receptors: a man younger than 40 with type 1 diabetes.

The genes are TRBV15 and TRBJ2-1; no clear D. Germline V gene data show CDR1 as LNHNV and CDR2 as YYDKDF (reference sequence). This CDR3 has 14 residues. The V gene lost 0 bases and the J gene lost 9 bases, with 12 bases spanning the gap. The CDR3 loop is CATSRDLPDGEQFF. CDR3 sequence (DNA): TGTGCCACCAGCAGAGATCTCCCGGACGGTGAGCAGTTCTTC.

This clone was observed a few times. The chain carries TRBV28 and TRBJ2-1; 8 positions match TRBD1. The germline V gene encodes CDR1 MDHEN and CDR2 SYDVKM. This CDR3 has 14 residues. Trimming removed 7 bases from V and 7 bases from J; junction bases left unmatched: 9. The CDR3 region has the DNA TGTGCCAGCACCAGGCAGGGGGCTAGGAATGAGCAGTTCTTC. This gives the protein CASTRQGARNEQFF.

This clone was seen more than once but under ten times. V usage is TRBV7-2 and J usage is TRBJ2-3; the D is unclear. V lost 6 bases and J lost 4, with 20 bases in between. The CDR3 has 16 amino acids. The germline gives CDR1 SGHTA, CDR2 FQGNSA. The DNA of the CDR3 is TGTGCCAGCAGTTCACACCTAGGACGGCCAGCAGATACGCAGTATTTT. Amino acid sequence: CASSSHLGRPADTQYF.

This chain connects TRBV4-3 to TRBJ2-3; no clear D gene. The V gene lost 4 bases and the J gene lost 0 bases, with 17 bases spanning the gap. Germline CDR1 reads LGHNA; CDR2 reads YSLEER. There are 17 residues in the CDR3. CDR3: CASSPLGGGASTDTQYF. The CDR3 bases are TGCGCCAGCAGCCCCCTCGGTGGCGGTGCTAGCACAGATACGCAGTATTTT.

Notes on this clone: The identical CDR3 is also encoded by other nucleotide sequences in the sample. The V and J genes are TRBV7-2 and TRBJ2-3; D may correspond to TRBD1 or TRBD2 (5 bases each). V lost 5 bases and J 2 bases, leaving 11 bases between the germline ends. The CDR3 sequence is 14 residues long. Per the germline V gene, CDR1 is SGHTA and CDR2 is FQGNSA. CDR3 bases: TGTGCCAGCAGCCCAGGGAGATCCACAGATACGCAGTATTTT. It encodes CASSPGRSTDTQYF. The whole variable domain, remainder taken from reference TRBV7-2 and TRBJ2-3, is GAGVSQSPSNKVTEKGKDVELRCDPISGHTALYWYRQSLGQGLEFLIYFQGNSAPDKSGLPSDRFSAERTGGSVSTLTIQRTQQEDSAVYLCASSPGRSTDTQYFGPGTRLTVL.

This clone turned up a few times. V and J are TRBV19 and TRBJ1-4, with a tentative D call TRBD1 (5 bases). The CDR3 contains 13 residues. CDR1 and CDR2 (germline): LNHDA, SQIVND (reference sequence). Trimming stripped 6 bases from V and 8 bases from J, with 13 bases between. CDR3 sequence: CASSIRVSEKLFF. The CDR3 DNA is TGTGCCAGTAGCATCAGGGTCTCGGAAAAACTGTTTTTT.

CDR3 residues: CASSPPVGQSSYNEQFF. The DNA of the CDR3 is TGTGCCAGCAGCCCCCCAGTGGGACAGAGCTCCTACAATGAGCAGTTCTTC. The genes are TRBV9 and TRBJ2-1, with 7 nucleotides matching TRBD1. Per the germline V gene, CDR1 is SGDLS and CDR2 is YYNGEE. The CDR3 loop spans 17 amino acids. With 4 bases clipped from V and 0 bases from J, the junction kept 10 bases outside the gene matches.

V gene TRBV10-3 combines with J gene TRBJ1-1, with D unresolved. V lost 0 bases, J lost 1 base, and 9 bases lay in between. Germline values: CDR1 ENHRY, CDR2 SYGVKD. There are 15 residues in the CDR3. CDR3 region: CAISESAARNTEAFF. The CDR3 DNA reads TGTGCCATCAGTGAGTCGGCCGCTAGGAACACTGAAGCTTTCTTT.

The CDR3 is CASNNRGFEQFF. Written as DNA, the CDR3 is TGTGCCAGTAACAACCGGGGGTTTGAGCAGTTCTTC. V gene TRBV19 combines with J gene TRBJ2-1; D might be TRBD2 (6 bases). CDR3 length: 12 residues. Per the germline V gene, CDR1 is LNHDA and CDR2 is SQIVND (reference sequence). Trimming took off 7 bases at V and 9 bases at J, with 13 bases between the two ends.

Points on this clone: Other DNA sequences in this sample translate to the same CDR3. This chain joins TRBV2 and TRBJ2-7; maybe TRBD1 (5 bases). The CDR3 runs to 12 residues. The V gene lost 5 bases and the J gene lost 1 base, with 6 bases spanning the gap. Germline V gene data show CDR1 as SNHLY and CDR2 as FYNNEI. The CDR3 spells CASSSGSYEQYF. Here the CDR3 DNA reads TGTGCCAGCAGTTCAGGGTCCTACGAGCAGTACTTC. Complete variable domain (other parts from reference TRBV2 and TRBJ2-7): EPEVTQTPSHQVTQMGQEVILRCVPISNHLYFYWYRQILGQKVEFLVSFYNNEISEKSEIFDDQFSVERPDGSNFTLKIRSTKLEDSAMYFCASSSGSYEQYFGPGTRLTVT.

The chain joins TRBV25-1 to TRBJ2-2, with 8 bases matching TRBD1. With V trimmed by 6 bases and J by 4 bases, 7 bases remained unmatched. CDR1 MGHDK and CDR2 SYGVNS come from the germline V gene. There are 15 residues in the CDR3. CDR3 coding DNA: TGTGCCAGCAGCGCCGCAGGGGGCGGCACCGGGGAGCTGTTTTTT. Translated, it gives CASSAAGGGTGELFF.

This clone was counted a few times. The chain combines TRBV19 with TRBJ1-5, with a weak D call TRBD1 (6 bases). Germline V gives CDR1 LNHDA, CDR2 SQIVND (reference sequence). The CDR3 is 14 residues long. Trimming took 7 bases from V and 0 from J, leaving 10 bases between them. The CDR3 nucleotides are TGTGCCAGTACCCCACAGGGTAGCAATCAGCCCCAGCATTTT. Protein: CASTPQGSNQPQHF.

In its sample, this clone was seen a few times. The chain employs TRBV7-2 and TRBJ1-1; TRBD1 aligns across 7 bases. The ends lost 4 bases at V and 0 bases at J; junction bases unmatched: 5. Germline loops: CDR1 SGHTA, CDR2 FQGNSA. This CDR3 is 15 amino acids long. The CDR3 loop is CASSSAGTVNTEAFF. CDR3 in DNA: TGTGCCAGCAGCTCGGCCGGGACAGTGAACACTGAAGCTTTCTTT.

The chain employs TRBV25-1 and TRBJ2-1, with a weak D call TRBD2 (5 bases). Per germline, CDR1 MGHDK and CDR2 SYGVNS. V was trimmed by 4 bases and J by 7 bases, leaving 14 bases between them. This CDR3 spans 14 amino acids. CDR3 DNA: TGTGCCAGCAGTGGTAGCGTACGGCCTAATGAGCAGTTCTTC. This gives the protein CASSGSVRPNEQFF.

The chain couples TRBV14 to TRBJ1-2; D call uncertain. CDR1 and CDR2 (germline): SGHDN, FVKESK. This CDR3 contains 13 residues. V was trimmed by 0 bases and J by 5 bases, leaving 7 bases between them. The CDR3 region is CASSQERSYGYTF. CDR3 DNA sequence: TGTGCCAGCAGCCAAGAGCGCAGTTATGGCTACACCTTC.

This clone was seen more than once but under ten times. The chain is built from TRBV29-1 and TRBJ1-1; D gene uncertain. Looked up from germline, CDR1 is SQVTM and CDR2 is ANQGSEA. V gave up 5 bases and J gave up 1 base, with 11 bases separating them. There are 13 residues in the CDR3. The CDR3 nucleotides are TGCAGCGTTTCTTTCCGGGCGAACACTGAAGCTTTCTTT. Protein: CSVSFRANTEAFF.

This clone was observed a handful of times. The chain couples TRBV30 to TRBJ2-1; TRBD1 matches at 7 bases. The length of the CDR3 is 13 residues. Germline CDR1 is GTSNPN and CDR2 is SVGIG (reference sequence). V gave up 0 bases and J gave up 15 bases; unmatched junction bases: 11. CDR3 amino acids: CAWSVGTAKIRFF. The CDR3 nucleotides are TGTGCCTGGAGTGTAGGGACAGCCAAAATTCGGTTCTTC.

This clone was counted a few times. The chain couples TRBV2 to TRBJ1-2, with D possibly matching TRBD1 (6 bases). With 3 bases removed from V and 8 bases from J, the gap between germline ends came to 13 bases. Germline V gives CDR1 SNHLY, CDR2 FYNNEI. The CDR3 covers 13 residues. In DNA, the CDR3 is TGTGCCAGCAGTGATAGGGGGGCTCAAGGCTACACCTTC. Amino acids: CASSDRGAQGYTF.

Only a few counts were recorded for this clone. J is TRBJ1-2 and V is TRBV5-6, with 7 bases matching TRBD1. V lost 1 base to trimming and J lost 6 bases; unmatched junction nucleotides: 6. Germline CDR1 SGHDT, CDR2 YYEEEE. The CDR3 contains 14 residues. In DNA form, the CDR3 reads TGTGCCAGCAGCTTGCCGGGACAGATCCATGGCTACACCTTC. It codes for CASSLPGQIHGYTF.

The chain joins TRBV5-1 to TRBJ1-6; maybe TRBD1 (6 bases). This CDR3 comprises 13 residues. V dropped 4 bases and J dropped 7 bases, with 9 bases sitting between them. Germline V gives CDR1 SGHRS, CDR2 YFSETQ. CDR3 nucleotide sequence: TGCGCCAGCAGCCCTGGACAGAATTCACCCCTCCACTTT. This encodes CASSPGQNSPLHF.

The chain carries TRBV4-2 and TRBJ2-3, with 7 bases lining up with TRBD2. Trimming removed 4 bases from V and 2 bases from J; junction bases left unmatched: 12. Germline V gives CDR1 LGHNA, CDR2 YNFKEQ. CDR3 length: 17 residues. This CDR3 reads CASSLLSRGSLTDTQYF. The CDR3 DNA reads TGTGCCAGCAGCCTCCTCTCGCGGGGGTCCCTCACAGATACGCAGTATTTT.

This clone was seen more than once but under ten times. The J gene is TRBJ1-4, the V gene TRBV4-2; no clear D. Looked up from germline, CDR1 is LGHNA and CDR2 is YNFKEQ. The CDR3 runs 14 residues. V gave up 0 bases and J gave up 8 bases, with 10 bases separating them. The CDR3 protein is CASSQDRVMEKLFF. The CDR3 DNA is TGTGCCAGCAGCCAAGATCGGGTTATGGAAAAACTGTTTTTT.

This clone has just a few counts. V usage is TRBV9 and J usage is TRBJ2-3; TRBD2 matches at 13 bases. CDR3 length equals 18 residues. Trimming took 3 bases from V and 2 from J; bases not matched to a gene: 9. Germline CDR1 reads SGDLS; CDR2 reads YYNGEE. The CDR3 loop is CASSESIGLAGVTDTQYF. The CDR3 DNA reads TGTGCCAGCAGCGAATCGATTGGACTAGCGGGGGTCACAGATACGCAGTATTTT.

The rearrangement joins TRBV6-1 to TRBJ1-2; D call uncertain. The germline gives CDR1 MNHNS, CDR2 SASEGT. The CDR3 totals 11 residues. V shed 4 bases and J shed 8 bases, with 8 bases lying between them. CDR3 sequence: CASSVVGGYTF. The CDR3 DNA follows: TGTGCCAGCAGTGTTGTGGGGGGCTACACCTTC.

The chain recombines TRBV4-3 with TRBJ1-2, with D perhaps matching TRBD1 (5 bases). Germline V CDR1 and CDR2: LGHNA, YSLEER. V lost 1 base to trimming and J lost 8 bases, with 14 bases between them. This CDR3 has 14 residues. CDR3 loop: CASSQGVRAKGYTF. The CDR3 DNA follows: TGCGCCAGCAGCCAAGGGGTCAGGGCTAAGGGCTACACCTTC.

This clone was seen only a few times. This chain uses TRBV10-3 with TRBJ2-7; perhaps TRBD1 as D (6 bases). This CDR3 is 13 amino acids long. The V end was cut by 5 bases, the J end by 4 bases, with 12 bases between. Germline V gene lookup returns CDR1 ENHRY and CDR2 SYGVKD. Written as DNA, the CDR3 is TGTGCCATCAGTAGAGGACAGAGGTACGAGCAGTACTTC. Protein sequence: CAISRGQRYEQYF.

This clone has more than one count but fewer than ten. The chain employs TRBV11-3 and TRBJ1-2; 10 positions agree with TRBD1. The germline CDR1 and CDR2 sequences are SGHNT and YENEEA. CDR3 length: 14 residues. The J segment lost 6 bases and the V segment lost 3 bases, leaving 4 bases of the junction unmatched. The CDR3 DNA sequence: TGTGCCAGCAGCTTTGGGACAGGGGAAGATGGCTACACCTTC. Amino acid sequence: CASSFGTGEDGYTF.